The rows below give T cell receptor beta chains drawn from one sample of a study of control samples from healthy donors and cancer patients. Method: immunoSEQ multiplex PCR; TCRdb's copy keeps in-frame clones and lacks some. The sample shows 95,000 to 100,000 clones, roughly four fifths of them seen only once. Sequencing used blood. These receptor sequences come from a man in his sixties in good health. Each CDR3 is given with its conserved first and last residue. A D gene is named only where the DNA matches it firmly.

v_gene	d_gene	j_gene	CDR3aa
TRBV5-1	NA	TRBJ2-7	CASSLESSRGYEQYF
TRBV19	TRBD1	TRBJ2-6	CASSDPGQGSGANVLTF
TRBV7-9	NA	TRBJ1-5	CASSLAPGNQPQHF
TRBV6-5	NA	TRBJ2-3	CASDEGDTQYF
TRBV5-1	TRBD1	TRBJ2-5	CASSPTDRAKTQYF
TRBV12-3/TRBV12-4	NA	TRBJ2-1	CASSLGLGSWFF
TRBV30	TRBD1	TRBJ2-7	CAWSPGTGIHEQYF
TRBV3-1/TRBV3-2	NA	TRBJ2-2	CASSGPGVSTGELFF
TRBV6-2/TRBV6-3	NA	TRBJ1-1	CASSYFADAKYTEAFF
TRBV19	NA	TRBJ1-4	CASSILGQGSTNEKLFF
TRBV5-1	TRBD2	TRBJ2-2	CASSLRTSGEGELFF
TRBV4-1	NA	TRBJ2-7	CASSRSLTYEQYF
TRBV5-1	NA	TRBJ2-7	CASSSSLSYEQYF
TRBV28	NA	TRBJ1-2	CASSLVDVQDGYTF
TRBV7-9	NA	TRBJ2-5	CASSLGGSAETQYF
TRBV19	NA	TRBJ2-3	CASSIQGGGTDTQYF
TRBV4-1	TRBD1	TRBJ2-2	CASSYGQGISGELFF
TRBV19	NA	TRBJ2-6	CASSIWGANVLTF
TRBV5-6	NA	TRBJ2-7	CASSLTGVGAYEQYF
TRBV30	NA	TRBJ1-2	CAWSVGLLSNYGYTF
TRBV14	NA	TRBJ2-2	CASSPQGSGELFF
TRBV29-1	NA	TRBJ1-3	CSVLVLSGNTIYF
TRBV30	TRBD1	TRBJ1-5	CAWSPGTDYSNQPQHF
TRBV7-9	NA	TRBJ2-1	CASSLREVEQFF
TRBV5-1	NA	TRBJ2-7	CASSVPNLEPSYEQYF